This entry features one TCR beta chain sequence. The length of the CDR3 is 15 residues. Germline assignment: CDR1 SGHKS and CDR2 YYEKEE (reference sequence). The V and J ends lost 3 bases and 5 bases, in that order; junction bases with no gene match: 8. This sample was included in a study of blood T cell repertoires in COVID-19. The data were produced by immunoSEQ multiplex PCR, yet TCRdb's version contains in-frame clones alone and is incomplete. In the table there are under 300,000 clones, 84% of which are singletons. The sequenced sample consisted of PBMCs or T cells enriched from blood (not recorded which). This chain joins TRBV5-5 and TRBJ1-1, with 9 bases lining up with TRBD1. The sequence was collected from a man in his fifties who had recovered from COVID-19. The CDR3 DNA reads TGTGCCAGCAGCTCCTACAGGGGGCGAAGGACTGAAGCTTTCTTT. Protein sequence: CASSSYRGRRTEAFF.